Sequencing of this TCR beta chain was carried out in a study of technical replicates of blood from several donors. This table comes from immunoSEQ multiplex PCR, and its TCRdb copy is limited to in-frame clones, with some not included. The sample consists of roughly 50,000 clones, 93% of them appearing once. The V end lost 0 bases, the J end lost 3 bases, and 9 bases lay between the germline ends. Germline V lookup: CDR1 LGHNA, CDR2 YSLEER. The CDR3 covers 15 residues. The sequenced material came from PBMCs. This receptor was obtained from a human donor in good health. Some clones in this sample may be carry-over from other donors' samples. The V call is TRBV4-3, the J call TRBJ1-3; no clear D gene. CDR3 bases: TGCGCCAGCAGCCAAGAGGGAGGGCTTGGAAACACCATATATTTT. Its translation is CASSQEGGLGNTIYF.